The clone carrying this T cell receptor beta chain was detected ten times or more. What was amplified from RNA transcripts were TCR beta CDR3 regions. An initial round of RT-PCR targeting the TCR CDR3 relied on the HTBI primer set. TCRdb itself ran the multiplex PCR reads through MiXCR, one entry per CDR3 protein. The sample consists of approximately 300,000 distinct CDR3 sequences, over 15% of them appearing once. Orbital computed tomography, thyroid ultrasound, serum thyroxine and TRAb, and clinical symptoms together informed the diagnoses. This sample is drawn from a study of T cells in Graves' hyperthyroidism and ophthalmopathy. V was clipped by 1 base and J by 6 bases, with 13 bases between them. The V gene's germline CDR1 is SGHNT and CDR2 YENEEA. The CDR3 is made up of 15 amino acids.

The material sequenced was blood. The rearrangement links TRBV11-3 to TRBJ2-1, with D perhaps TRBD1 or TRBD2 (5 bases each). This clonotype was sampled from an older woman with Graves' ophthalmopathy. The CDR3 nucleotides are TGTGCCAGCAGCTTAGTTGGCCGGGACCCCAATGAGCAGTTCTTC. Amino acids: CASSLVGRDPNEQFF.